These T cell receptor beta chains were read from a single sample in a study of blood T cell repertoires in COVID-19. TCRdb's table, derived via immunoSEQ multiplex PCR, lists solely in-frame clones and lacks some. The table shows about 220,000 clones, with around 86% occurring only once. The material sequenced was peripheral blood. These receptor sequences come from a woman older than 75 with COVID-19, enrolled during active disease. The CDR3 runs from the conserved cysteine through the conserved F or W. The D gene is left open where the match is weak. Rows give clone size only sometimes, using once, few, many, or a class for an expanded clone.

NA	TRBD1	TRBV18	TRBJ2-5	TGTGCCAGCTCACCTTTGGGACAGGGACAGTACCAAGAGACCCAGTACTTC	CASSPLGQGQYQETQYF
NA	NA	TRBV7-3	TRBJ1-1	TGTGCCAGCAGCTCTGGACAGAACACTGAAGCTTTCTTT	CASSSGQNTEAFF
NA	NA	TRBV7-9	TRBJ2-7	TGTGCCAGCAGCCCTAGCGGTCAGGGGCGCTACGAGCAGTACTTC	CASSPSGQGRYEQYF
NA	TRBD2	TRBV2	TRBJ2-7	TGTGCCAGCCGACTAGCGGAAATATACGAGCAGTACTTC	CASRLAEIYEQYF
once	NA	TRBV7-9	TRBJ2-5	TGTGCCAGCAGCCTATACGGGGGGGACAGGGCTAAAGAGACCCAGTACTTC	CASSLYGGDRAKETQYF
NA	NA	TRBV11-2	TRBJ2-5	TGTGCCAGCAGCCTCCTGGGGCTCCTCAGAGTAGAGACCCAGTACTTC	CASSLLGLLRVETQYF
NA	TRBD2	TRBV5-1	TRBJ2-7	TGCGCCAGCAGTGCCGGGACTAGCGGGGTCGAGCAGTACTTC	CASSAGTSGVEQYF
NA	NA	TRBV3-1/TRBV3-2	TRBJ2-3	TGTGCCAGCAGCCAACGCATAGAACCTAGCACAGATACGCAGTATTTT	CASSQRIEPSTDTQYF
NA	TRBD1	TRBV18	TRBJ2-2	TGTGCCAGCTCACCTCGAGGGGGCGCCCAGGGCACCGGGGAGCTGTTTTTT	CASSPRGGAQGTGELFF
NA	TRBD2	TRBV5-1	TRBJ2-1	TGCGCCAGCAGCTTGAGCGGGAGTTACATGGAGCAGTTCTTC	CASSLSGSYMEQFF
NA	NA	TRBV24-1	TRBJ2-4	TGTGCCACCAGTGGGGCGGGGGCTGGAGCCAAAAACATTCAGTACTTC	CATSGAGAGAKNIQYF
once	NA	TRBV7-8	TRBJ1-2	TGTGCCAGCAGCTCTTGGGGCGGGGGAGACTATGGCTACACCTTC	CASSSWGGGDYGYTF
NA	TRBD1	TRBV4-1	TRBJ1-4	TGCGCCAGCAGCCACCCAGGGGGCTTAGAAAAACTGTTTTTT	CASSHPGGLEKLFF
NA	TRBD2	TRBV7-2	TRBJ2-1	TGTGCCAGCAGCTCCCGGGGACTAGCGGGAGGGGATGAGCAGTTCTTC	CASSSRGLAGGDEQFF
NA	NA	TRBV3-1/TRBV3-2	TRBJ1-3	TGTGCCAGCAGCCAGGGCGGAGGAGGGGGAAACACCATATATTTT	CASSQGGGGGNTIYF
NA	TRBD2	TRBV18	TRBJ2-1	TGTGCCAGCTCACCAACCGGGACTAGCGGGAACGAGCAGTTCTTC	CASSPTGTSGNEQFF
NA	NA	TRBV6-5	TRBJ1-1	TGTGCCAGCAGTTACGCAGGGGTCGCTGAAGCTTTCTTT	CASSYAGVAEAFF
once	TRBD1	TRBV6-5	TRBJ1-1	TGTGCCAGCAGTACTCGGACAGGGTTCACTGAAGCTTTCTTT	CASSTRTGFTEAFF
NA	NA	TRBV19	TRBJ2-6	TGTGCCAGTAGTATGGTACACTCTGGGGCCAACGTCCTGACTTTC	CASSMVHSGANVLTF
NA	TRBD1	TRBV4-3	TRBJ1-4	TGCGCCAGCAGCCAAGATTGGACGGACAGGGGAAGGGAAAAACTGTTTTTT	CASSQDWTDRGREKLFF
NA	NA	TRBV28	TRBJ1-4	TGTGCCAGCAGTTTACACAAGGGGTTAGGAGAAAAACTGTTTTTT	CASSLHKGLGEKLFF
NA	TRBD2	TRBV6-5	TRBJ2-3	TGTGCCAGCAGTTACTCAACTAGCGCTAGCACAGATACGCAGTATTTT	CASSYSTSASTDTQYF
NA	NA	TRBV30	TRBJ1-1	TGTGCCTTAACGGGCGGGGTTGACACTGAAGCTTTCTTT	CALTGGVDTEAFF
few	TRBD1	TRBV7-9	TRBJ1-6	TGTGCCAGCAGCTTTGGTGGCAGGGGGCCCAATTCACCCCTCCACTTT	CASSFGGRGPNSPLHF
NA	TRBD1	TRBV30	TRBJ1-3	TGTGCCTGGAGTACAGGGGCCGGAAACACCATATATTTT	CAWSTGAGNTIYF
NA	NA	TRBV2	TRBJ1-1	TGTGCCAGCAGCGAGAGGGGGGAGGGGAGCACTGAAGCTTTCTTT	CASSERGEGSTEAFF
NA	TRBD1	TRBV11-2	TRBJ1-6	TGTGCCAGCAGCTTAGTATACAGGGGTAATTCACCCCTCCACTTT	CASSLVYRGNSPLHF
NA	TRBD2	TRBV7-3	TRBJ2-2	TGTGCCAGCAGCCACCTACCGGGACTAGCGGAGAGGGGCACCGGGGAGCTGTTTTTT	CASSHLPGLAERGTGELFF
NA	TRBD2	TRBV6-2/TRBV6-3	TRBJ2-1	TGTGCCAGCAGTCCCTCCGGGACTAGCTTGTACAATGAGCAGTTCTTC	CASSPSGTSLYNEQFF
NA	NA	TRBV12-3/TRBV12-4	TRBJ2-5	TGTGCCAGCAGTTTGGGGGCGACCCAGTACTTC	CASSLGATQYF
NA	NA	TRBV11-3	TRBJ2-1	TGTGCCAGCAGCTTGCGGGACTCCTTAAATGAGCAGTTCTTC	CASSLRDSLNEQFF
NA	NA	TRBV2	TRBJ2-5	TGTGCCAGCAGTAAGAGTAGAGAGACCCAGTACTTC	CASSKSRETQYF
NA	TRBD1	TRBV5-1	TRBJ2-7	TGCGCCAGCAGCTTGTCCAGGGGGCAACACGAGCAGTACTTC	CASSLSRGQHEQYF
NA	NA	TRBV11-1	TRBJ1-1	TGTGCCAGCAGCCCAGACTTAGCCCCTGAAGCTTTCTTT	CASSPDLAPEAFF
NA	TRBD1	TRBV18	TRBJ1-2	TGTGCCAGCTCACCTTTTCACCGGACAGGGATCCCCGCTTATGGCTACACCTTC	CASSPFHRTGIPAYGYTF
NA	TRBD2	TRBV19	TRBJ2-1	TGTGCCAGTAGTCCCCCTAGCGGGAGGGCCAATTCGGGTGAGCAGTTCTTC	CASSPPSGRANSGEQFF
few	TRBD2	TRBV3-1/TRBV3-2	TRBJ2-1	TGTGCCAGCAGCGATCGACTAGCGGGGGCCCGGAGCTCCTACAATGAGCAGTTCTTC	CASSDRLAGARSSYNEQFF
once	TRBD1	TRBV30	TRBJ1-2	TGTGCCTGGAGCAGACAGGGGCGAGCTTGGAACTATGGCTACACCTTC	CAWSRQGRAWNYGYTF
once	NA	TRBV2	TRBJ1-3	TGTGCCAGCTCAGGTTCGAGAAACACCATATATTTT	CASSGSRNTIYF
NA	TRBD1	TRBV5-1	TRBJ2-7	TGCGCCAGCAGCTTTAGGGCAGGGGGCTTCAACGAGCAGTACTTC	CASSFRAGGFNEQYF
NA	TRBD1	TRBV7-3	TRBJ1-1	TGTGCCAGCAGCTTTCAGGGGGACACTGAAGCTTTCTTT	CASSFQGDTEAFF
NA	NA	TRBV12-3/TRBV12-4	TRBJ1-2	TGTGCCAGCAAAGGGACACCTGGTGGCTACACCTTC	CASKGTPGGYTF
NA	NA	TRBV4-1	TRBJ1-1	TGCGCCAGCAGCCAAGAAGCTTTGGCGAAGGGGATGAACACTGAAGCTTTCTTT	CASSQEALAKGMNTEAFF
once	NA	TRBV6-2/TRBV6-3	TRBJ1-5	TGTGCCAGCAGTAGTAAACAGCGACCCCGGGGGAATCAGCCCCAGCATTTT	CASSSKQRPRGNQPQHF
NA	NA	TRBV6-4	TRBJ1-2	TGTGCCAGCAGTGACAAGGGGGGGGCGAGCTATGGCTACACCTTC	CASSDKGGASYGYTF
NA	TRBD1	TRBV7-3	TRBJ1-1	TGTGCCAGCAGCTCCCTGGGGACAGACCGGAACACTGAAGCTTTCTTT	CASSSLGTDRNTEAFF
NA	TRBD1	TRBV28	TRBJ1-3	TGTGCCAGCAGTTTAGGGACAGGGCTGGGAAACACCATATATTTT	CASSLGTGLGNTIYF
NA	NA	TRBV4-1	TRBJ2-5	TGCGCCAGCAGCCACCTTTCTAAGGAGCTCCAAGAGACCCAGTACTTC	CASSHLSKELQETQYF